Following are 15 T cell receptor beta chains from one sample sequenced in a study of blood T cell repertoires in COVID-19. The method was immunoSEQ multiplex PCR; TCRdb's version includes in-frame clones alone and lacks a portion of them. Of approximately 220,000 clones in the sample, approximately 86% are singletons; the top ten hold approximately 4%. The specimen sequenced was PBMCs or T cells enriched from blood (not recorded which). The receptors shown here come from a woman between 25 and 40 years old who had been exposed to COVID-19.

CDR3 residues: CASSIGFLSGANVLTF. The DNA of the CDR3 is TGTGCCAGTAGTATCGGTTTCCTCTCTGGGGCCAACGTCCTGACTTTC. The gene calls are TRBV19 and TRBJ2-6; no clear D gene. Germline V gene lookup returns CDR1 LNHDA and CDR2 SQIVND (reference sequence). Trimming pared 3 bases from V and 0 bases from J, leaving 9 bases between. This CDR3 has 16 residues.

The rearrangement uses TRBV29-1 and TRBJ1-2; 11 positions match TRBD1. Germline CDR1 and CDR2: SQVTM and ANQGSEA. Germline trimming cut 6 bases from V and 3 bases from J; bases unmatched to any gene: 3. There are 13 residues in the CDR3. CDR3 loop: CSVRDRGDYGYTF. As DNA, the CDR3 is TGCAGCGTCAGGGACAGGGGGGACTATGGCTACACCTTC.

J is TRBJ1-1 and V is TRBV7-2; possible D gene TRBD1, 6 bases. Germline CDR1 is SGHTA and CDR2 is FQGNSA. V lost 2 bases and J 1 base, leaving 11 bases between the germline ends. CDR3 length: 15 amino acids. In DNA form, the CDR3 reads TGTGCCAGCAGCTTATCTGGGACAACGAACACTGAAGCTTTCTTT. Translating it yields CASSLSGTTNTEAFF.

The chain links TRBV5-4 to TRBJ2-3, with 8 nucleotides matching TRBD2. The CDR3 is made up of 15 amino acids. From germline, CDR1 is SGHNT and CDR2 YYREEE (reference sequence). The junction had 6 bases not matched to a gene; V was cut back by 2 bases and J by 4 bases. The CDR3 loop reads CASSFGGVRPDTQYF. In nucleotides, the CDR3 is TGTGCCAGCAGCTTCGGGGGGGTAAGACCAGATACGCAGTATTTT.

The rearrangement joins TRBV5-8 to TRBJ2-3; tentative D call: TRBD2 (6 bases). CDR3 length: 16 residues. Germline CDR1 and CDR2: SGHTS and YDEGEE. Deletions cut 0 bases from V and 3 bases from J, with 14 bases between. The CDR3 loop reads CASSLGVGGATDTQYF. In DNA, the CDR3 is TGTGCCAGCAGCTTGGGTGTCGGCGGGGCGACAGATACGCAGTATTTT. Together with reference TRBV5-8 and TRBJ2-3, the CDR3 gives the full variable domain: EAGVTQSPTHLIKTRGQQATLRCSPISGHTSVYWYQQALGLGLQFLLWYDEGEERNRGNFPPRFSGRQFPNYSSELNVNALELEDSALYLCASSLGVGGATDTQYFGPGTRLTVL.

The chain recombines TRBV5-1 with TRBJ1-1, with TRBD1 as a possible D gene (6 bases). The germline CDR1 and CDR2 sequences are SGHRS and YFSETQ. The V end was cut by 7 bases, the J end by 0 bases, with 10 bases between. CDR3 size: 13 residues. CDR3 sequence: CASQWTVNTEAFF. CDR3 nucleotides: TGCGCCAGCCAATGGACAGTGAACACTGAAGCTTTCTTT. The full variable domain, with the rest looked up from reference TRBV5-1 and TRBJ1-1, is KAGVTQTPRYLIKTRGQQVTLSCSPISGHRSVSWYQQTPGQGLQFLFEYFSETQRNKGNFPGRFSGRQFSNSRSEMNVSTLELGDSALYLCASQWTVNTEAFFGQGTRLTVV.

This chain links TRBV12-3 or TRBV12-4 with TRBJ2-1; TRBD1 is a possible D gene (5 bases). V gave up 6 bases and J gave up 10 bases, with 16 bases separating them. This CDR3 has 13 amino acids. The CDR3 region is CASSRLQGLEQFF. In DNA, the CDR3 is TGTGCCAGCAGCCGCCTGCAGGGCCTCGAGCAGTTCTTC.

CDR3 amino acids: CAWNNQDGETQYF. The CDR3, as DNA: TGTGCCTGGAACAATCAAGATGGTGAGACCCAGTACTTC. The V gene is TRBV30, the J gene TRBJ2-5; D is ambiguous. V was pared by 4 bases and J by 5 bases, with 14 bases between. Germline V gene lookup returns CDR1 GTSNPN and CDR2 SVGIG (reference sequence). The CDR3 extends over 13 amino acids. The variable domain in full, completed from reference TRBV30 and TRBJ2-5, reads SQTIHQWPATLVQPVGSPLSLECTVEGTSNPNLYWYRQAAGRGLQLLFYSVGIGQISSEVPQNLSASRPQDRQFILSSKKLLLSDSGFYLCAWNNQDGETQYFGPGTRLLVL.

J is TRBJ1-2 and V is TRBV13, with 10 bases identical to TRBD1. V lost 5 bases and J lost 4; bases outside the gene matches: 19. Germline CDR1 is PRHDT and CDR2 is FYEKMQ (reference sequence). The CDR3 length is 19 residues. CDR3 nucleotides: TGTGCCAGCAGCACATCCCCCTTTAGACAGGGGGCTCACCTCTATGGCTACACCTTC. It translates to CASSTSPFRQGAHLYGYTF. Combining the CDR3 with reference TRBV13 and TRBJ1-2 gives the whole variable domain AAGVIQSPRHLIKEKRETATLKCYPIPRHDTVYWYQQGPGQDPQFLISFYEKMQSDKGSIPDRFSAQQFSDYHSELNMSSLELGDSALYFCASSTSPFRQGAHLYGYTFGSGTRLTVV.

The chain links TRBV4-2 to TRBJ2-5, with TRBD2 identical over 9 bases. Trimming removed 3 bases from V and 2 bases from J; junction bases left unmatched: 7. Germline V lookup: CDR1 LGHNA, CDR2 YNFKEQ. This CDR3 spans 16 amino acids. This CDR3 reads CASSQEGRGGQETQYF. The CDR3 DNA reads TGTGCCAGCAGCCAGGAAGGGCGGGGGGGGCAAGAGACCCAGTACTTC.

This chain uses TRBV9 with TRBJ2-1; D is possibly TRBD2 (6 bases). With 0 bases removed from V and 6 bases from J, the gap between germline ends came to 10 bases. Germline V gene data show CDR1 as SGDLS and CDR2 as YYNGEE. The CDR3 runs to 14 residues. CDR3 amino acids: CASSVGVGGNEQFF. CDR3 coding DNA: TGTGCCAGCAGCGTAGGAGTGGGAGGCAATGAGCAGTTCTTC.

In DNA, the CDR3 is TGTGCCAGCCGCTTAGGACAGGGCCGGCCCCAGCATTTT. Its protein product is CASRLGQGRPQHF. V usage is TRBV27 and J usage is TRBJ1-5, with 8 bases identical to TRBD1. The CDR3 has 13 amino acids. From germline, CDR1 is MNHEY and CDR2 SMNVEV (reference sequence). With V trimmed by 8 bases and J by 9 bases, 9 bases remained unmatched.

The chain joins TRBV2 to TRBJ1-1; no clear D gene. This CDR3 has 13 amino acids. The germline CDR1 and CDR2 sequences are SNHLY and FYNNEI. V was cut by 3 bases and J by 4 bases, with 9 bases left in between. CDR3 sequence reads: CASSELGSTEAFF. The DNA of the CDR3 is TGTGCCAGCAGTGAGCTAGGCAGCACTGAAGCTTTCTTT.

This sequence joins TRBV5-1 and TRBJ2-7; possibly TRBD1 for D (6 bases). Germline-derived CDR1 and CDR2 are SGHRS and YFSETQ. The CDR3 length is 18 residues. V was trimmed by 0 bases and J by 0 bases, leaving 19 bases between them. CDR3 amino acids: CASSLGYKQGPSSYEQYF. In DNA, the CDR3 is TGCGCCAGCAGCTTGGGATACAAACAGGGTCCAAGCTCCTACGAGCAGTACTTC.

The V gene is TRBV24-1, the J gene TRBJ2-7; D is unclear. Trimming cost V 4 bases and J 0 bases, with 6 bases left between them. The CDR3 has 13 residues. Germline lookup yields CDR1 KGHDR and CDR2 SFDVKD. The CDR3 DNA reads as TGTGCCACCAGTGACAGGTACTCCTACGAGCAGTACTTC. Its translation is CATSDRYSYEQYF.